This T cell receptor beta chain was obtained from a study of cytomegalovirus exposure and HLA in healthy donors. Study-wide context: The same platform was used for the 130 or so validation repertoires as for the roughly 700 first-cohort repertoires, as reported in a later analysis. Findings and limits, study-wide: Reported results showed that the classifier diagnosed cytomegalovirus status with high specificity and sensitivity. Most TCR sequences proved rare, with some public TCRs found in many donors. Cytomegalovirus-associated TCR beta chains were listed, numbering 164.

Germline V gives CDR1 SGHNT, CDR2 YYREEE (reference sequence). V lost 2 bases, J lost 5 bases, and 11 bases lay in between. CDR3 size: 13 residues. The protocol was immunoSEQ multiplex PCR, while the TCRdb copy is restricted to in-frame clones and leaves out a portion. The table has tens of thousands of clones, 85% to 90% seen once. Notes on this clone: Its antigen remains unidentified.

J is TRBJ2-7 and V is TRBV5-4, with D maybe TRBD2 (5 bases). This TCR derives from a woman between 18 and 29 years old in good health and CMV-seropositive. Sequencing used PBMCs. CDR3 loop: CASSLFSGNEQYF. CDR3 DNA sequence: TGTGCCAGCAGCTTATTCTCGGGGAACGAGCAGTACTTC. The complete variable domain, with remaining parts taken from reference TRBV5-4 and TRBJ2-7, reads ETGVTQSPTHLIKTRGQQVTLRCSSQSGHNTVSWYQQALGQGPQFIFQYYREEENGRGNFPPRFSGLQFPNYSSELNVNALELDDSALYLCASSLFSGNEQYFGPGTRLTVT.